This T cell receptor beta chain was identified in a study of blood T cell repertoires in COVID-19. The method was immunoSEQ multiplex PCR; TCRdb's version includes in-frame clones alone and lacks a portion of them. The sample records 200,000 to 300,000 clones, approximately 86% being singletons. Sequenced input: PBMCs or T cells enriched from blood (not recorded which). The sequence was collected from a woman younger than 35 who had recovered from COVID-19.

CDR3 amino acids: CASSLTGANYGYTF. CDR3 nucleotide sequence: TGTGCCAGCAGCTTAACAGGGGCTAACTATGGCTACACCTTC. The chain combines TRBV5-4 with TRBJ1-2, with 7 bases fitting TRBD1. This CDR3 is built from 14 residues. Germline V gene sequence: CDR1 SGHNT, CDR2 YYREEE (reference sequence). After removal of 2 bases from V and 0 bases from J, the junction contained 1 base not matched to a gene.